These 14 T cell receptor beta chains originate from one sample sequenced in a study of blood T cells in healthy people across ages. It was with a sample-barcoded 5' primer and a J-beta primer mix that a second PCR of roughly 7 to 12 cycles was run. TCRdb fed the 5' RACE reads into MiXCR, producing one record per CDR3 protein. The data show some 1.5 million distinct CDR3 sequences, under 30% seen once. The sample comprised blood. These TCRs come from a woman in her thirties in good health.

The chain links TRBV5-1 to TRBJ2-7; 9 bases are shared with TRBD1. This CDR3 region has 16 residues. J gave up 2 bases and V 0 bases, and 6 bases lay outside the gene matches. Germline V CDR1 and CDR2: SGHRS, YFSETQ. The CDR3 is CASSLAKGQGAYEQYF. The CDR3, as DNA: TGCGCCAGCAGCTTGGCGAAGGGACAGGGTGCCTACGAGCAGTACTTC.

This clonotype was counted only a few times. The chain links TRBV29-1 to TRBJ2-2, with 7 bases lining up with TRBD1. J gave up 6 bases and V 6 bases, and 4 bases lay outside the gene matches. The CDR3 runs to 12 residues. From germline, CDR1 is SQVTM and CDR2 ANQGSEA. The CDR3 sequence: CSVGQVPGELFF. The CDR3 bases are TGCAGCGTAGGACAGGTCCCCGGGGAGCTGTTTTTT.

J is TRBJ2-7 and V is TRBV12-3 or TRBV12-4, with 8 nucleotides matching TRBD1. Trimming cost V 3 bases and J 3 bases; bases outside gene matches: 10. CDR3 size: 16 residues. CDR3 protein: CASSLGMDRVNYEQYF. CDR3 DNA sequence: TGTGCCAGCAGTTTGGGGATGGACAGGGTTAACTACGAGCAGTACTTC.

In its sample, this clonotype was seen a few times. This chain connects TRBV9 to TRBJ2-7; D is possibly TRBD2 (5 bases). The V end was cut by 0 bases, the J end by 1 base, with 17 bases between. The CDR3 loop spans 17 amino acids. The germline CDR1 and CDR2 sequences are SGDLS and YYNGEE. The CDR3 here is CASSVGSGITTSYEQYF. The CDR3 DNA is TGTGCCAGCAGCGTAGGGAGCGGCATCACCACTTCCTACGAGCAGTACTTC.

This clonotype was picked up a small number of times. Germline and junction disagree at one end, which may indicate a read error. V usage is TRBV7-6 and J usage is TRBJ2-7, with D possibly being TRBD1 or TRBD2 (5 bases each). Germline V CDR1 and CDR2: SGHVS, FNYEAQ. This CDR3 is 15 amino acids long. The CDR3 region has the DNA TGTGCCTGCAGCCTAGGACGAGGGGACGCCTACGAGCAGTACTTC. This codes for CACSLGRGDAYEQYF.

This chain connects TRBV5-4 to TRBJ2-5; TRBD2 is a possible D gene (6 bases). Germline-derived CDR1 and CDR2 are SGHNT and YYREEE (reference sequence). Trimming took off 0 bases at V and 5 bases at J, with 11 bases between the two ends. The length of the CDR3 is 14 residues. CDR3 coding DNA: TGTGCCAGCAGCTTGGCGGGAGTGGACGAGACCCAGTACTTC. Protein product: CASSLAGVDETQYF.

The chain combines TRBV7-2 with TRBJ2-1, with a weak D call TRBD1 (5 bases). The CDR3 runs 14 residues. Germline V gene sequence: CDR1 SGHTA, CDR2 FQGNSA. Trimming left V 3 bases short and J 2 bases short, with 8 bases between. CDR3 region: CASSFDSAYNEQFF. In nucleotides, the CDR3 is TGTGCCAGCAGCTTTGACAGCGCCTACAATGAGCAGTTCTTC.

CDR3 protein: CASSQTGQGTNTEAFF. The CDR3 DNA reads as TGCGCCAGCAGCCAAACCGGACAGGGGACGAACACTGAAGCTTTCTTT. This chain uses TRBV5-1 with TRBJ1-1; 9 nucleotides align to TRBD1. This CDR3 region has 16 residues. The germline gives CDR1 SGHRS, CDR2 YFSETQ. With V trimmed by 4 bases and J by 1 base, 8 bases remained unmatched. The full variable domain, completed using reference TRBV5-1 and TRBJ1-1, is KAGVTQTPRYLIKTRGQQVTLSCSPISGHRSVSWYQQTPGQGLQFLFEYFSETQRNKGNFPGRFSGRQFSNSRSEMNVSTLELGDSALYLCASSQTGQGTNTEAFFGQGTRLTVV.

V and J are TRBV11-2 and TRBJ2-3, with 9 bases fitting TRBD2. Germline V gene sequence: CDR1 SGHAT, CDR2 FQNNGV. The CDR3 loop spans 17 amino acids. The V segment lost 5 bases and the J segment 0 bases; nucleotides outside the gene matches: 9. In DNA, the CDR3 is TGTGCCAGCAGCCCTACGGCGGGGGGGCCAAGCACAGATACGCAGTATTTT. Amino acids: CASSPTAGGPSTDTQYF.

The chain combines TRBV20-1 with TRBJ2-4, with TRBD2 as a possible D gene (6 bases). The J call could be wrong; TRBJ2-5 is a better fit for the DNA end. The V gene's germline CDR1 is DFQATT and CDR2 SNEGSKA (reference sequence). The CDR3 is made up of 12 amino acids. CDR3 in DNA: TGCAGTGCTACTAGCGCGGGAGAGACCCAGTACTTC. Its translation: CSATSAGETQYF.

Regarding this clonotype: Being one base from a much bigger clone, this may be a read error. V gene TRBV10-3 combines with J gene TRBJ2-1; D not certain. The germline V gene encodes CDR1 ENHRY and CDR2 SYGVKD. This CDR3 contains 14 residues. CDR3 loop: CTISANGESHEQFF. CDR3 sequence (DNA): TGTACCATCAGTGCCAACGGAGAGAGCCATGAGCAGTTCTTC.

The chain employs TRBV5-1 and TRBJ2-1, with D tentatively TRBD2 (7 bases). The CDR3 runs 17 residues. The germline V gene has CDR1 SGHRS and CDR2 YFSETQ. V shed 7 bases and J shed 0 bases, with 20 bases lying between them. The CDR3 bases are TGCGCCAGCTCTCGCGGGGGCCTTAACCCCTCCTACAATGAGCAGTTCTTC. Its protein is CASSRGGLNPSYNEQFF.

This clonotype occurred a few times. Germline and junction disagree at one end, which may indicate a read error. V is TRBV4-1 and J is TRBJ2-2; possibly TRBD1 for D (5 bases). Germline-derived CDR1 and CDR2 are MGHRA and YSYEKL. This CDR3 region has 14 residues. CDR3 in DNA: TGTGCCAGCAGTCAGGGAAGTAACACCGGGGAGCTGTTTTTT. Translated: CASSQGSNTGELFF.

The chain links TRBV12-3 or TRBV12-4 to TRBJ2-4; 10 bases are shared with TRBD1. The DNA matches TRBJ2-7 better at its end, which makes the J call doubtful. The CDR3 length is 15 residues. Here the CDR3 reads CASTPGQGEGDEQYF. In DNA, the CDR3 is TGTGCCAGCACCCCAGGACAGGGGGAAGGTGACGAGCAGTACTTC.